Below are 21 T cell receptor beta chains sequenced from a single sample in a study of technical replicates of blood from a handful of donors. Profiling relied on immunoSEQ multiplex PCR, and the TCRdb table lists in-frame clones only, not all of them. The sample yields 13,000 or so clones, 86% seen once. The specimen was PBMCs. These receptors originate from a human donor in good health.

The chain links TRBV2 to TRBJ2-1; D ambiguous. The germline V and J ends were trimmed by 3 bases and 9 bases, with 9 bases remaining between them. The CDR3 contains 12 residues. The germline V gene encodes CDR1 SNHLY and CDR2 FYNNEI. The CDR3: CASSEGFVEQFF. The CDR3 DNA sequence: TGTGCCAGCAGTGAGGGCTTCGTTGAGCAGTTCTTC.

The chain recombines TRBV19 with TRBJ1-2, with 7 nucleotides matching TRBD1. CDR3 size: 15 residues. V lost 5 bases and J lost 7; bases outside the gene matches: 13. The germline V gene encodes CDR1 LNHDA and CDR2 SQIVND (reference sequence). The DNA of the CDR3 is TGTGCCAGTAGTGGGCGACAGGGATCCTCTGGTGGCTACACCTTC. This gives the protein CASSGRQGSSGGYTF. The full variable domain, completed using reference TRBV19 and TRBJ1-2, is DGGITQSPKYLFRKEGQNVTLSCEQNLNHDAMYWYRQDPGQGLRLIYYSQIVNDFQKGDIAEGYSVSREKKESFPLTVTSAQKNPTAFYLCASSGRQGSSGGYTFGSGTRLTVV.

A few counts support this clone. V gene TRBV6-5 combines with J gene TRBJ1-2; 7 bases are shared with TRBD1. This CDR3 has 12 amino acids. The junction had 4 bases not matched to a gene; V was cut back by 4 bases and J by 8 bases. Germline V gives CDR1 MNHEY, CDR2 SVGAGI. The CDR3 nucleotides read TGTGCCAGCAGTTTGACAGGGTACGGCTACACCTTC. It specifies CASSLTGYGYTF.

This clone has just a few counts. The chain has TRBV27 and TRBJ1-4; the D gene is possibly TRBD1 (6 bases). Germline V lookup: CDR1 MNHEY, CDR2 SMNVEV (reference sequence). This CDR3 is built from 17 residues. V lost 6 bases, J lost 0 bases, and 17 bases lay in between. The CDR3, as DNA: TGTGCCAGCAGCCCCCACGGACAGTTTTCAACTAATGAAAAACTGTTTTTT. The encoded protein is CASSPHGQFSTNEKLFF.

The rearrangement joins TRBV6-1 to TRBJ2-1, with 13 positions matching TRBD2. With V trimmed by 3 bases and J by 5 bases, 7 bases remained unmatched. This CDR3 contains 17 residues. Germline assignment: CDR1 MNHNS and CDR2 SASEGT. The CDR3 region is CASSDMGLAGRHNEQFF. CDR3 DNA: TGTGCCAGCAGTGACATGGGACTAGCGGGAAGGCACAATGAGCAGTTCTTC.

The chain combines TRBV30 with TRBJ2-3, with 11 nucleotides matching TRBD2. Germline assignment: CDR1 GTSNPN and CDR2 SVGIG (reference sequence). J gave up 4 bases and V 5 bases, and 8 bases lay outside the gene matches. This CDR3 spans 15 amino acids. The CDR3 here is CAWGLAGGRADTQYF. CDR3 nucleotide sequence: TGTGCCTGGGGTCTAGCGGGAGGAAGGGCAGATACGCAGTATTTT.

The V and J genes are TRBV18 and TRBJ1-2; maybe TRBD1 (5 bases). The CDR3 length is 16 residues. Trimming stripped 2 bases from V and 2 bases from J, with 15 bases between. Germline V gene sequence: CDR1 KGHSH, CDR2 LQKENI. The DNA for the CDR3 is TGTGCCAGCTCACCATCATCAGGGATCATGAACTATGGCTACACCTTC. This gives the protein CASSPSSGIMNYGYTF.

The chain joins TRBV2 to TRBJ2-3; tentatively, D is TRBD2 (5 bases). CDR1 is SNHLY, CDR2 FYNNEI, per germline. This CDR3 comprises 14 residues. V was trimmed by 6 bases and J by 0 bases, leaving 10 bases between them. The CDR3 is CASRDGISTDTQYF. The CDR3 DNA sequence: TGTGCCAGCAGAGACGGGATTAGCACAGATACGCAGTATTTT.

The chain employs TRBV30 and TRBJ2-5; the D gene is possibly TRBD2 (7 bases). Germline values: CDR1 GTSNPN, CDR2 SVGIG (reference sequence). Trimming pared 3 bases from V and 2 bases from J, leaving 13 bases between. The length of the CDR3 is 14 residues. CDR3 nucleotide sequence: TGTGCCTGGAGAACACAGGGAGGGCAAGAGACCCAGTACTTC. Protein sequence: CAWRTQGGQETQYF.

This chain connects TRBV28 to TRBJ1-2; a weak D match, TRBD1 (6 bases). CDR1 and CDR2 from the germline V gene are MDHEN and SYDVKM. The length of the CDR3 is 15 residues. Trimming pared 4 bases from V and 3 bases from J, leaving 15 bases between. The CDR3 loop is CASSSTSAGDYGYTF. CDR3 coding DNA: TGTGCCAGCAGTTCCACCTCGGCAGGGGACTATGGCTACACCTTC.

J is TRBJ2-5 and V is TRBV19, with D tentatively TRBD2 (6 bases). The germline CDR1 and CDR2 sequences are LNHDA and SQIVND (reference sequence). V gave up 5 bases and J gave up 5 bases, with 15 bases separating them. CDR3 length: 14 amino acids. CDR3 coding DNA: TGTGCCAGTAGTCAAGCCGCGGGGCCGGAGACCCAGTACTTC. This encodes CASSQAAGPETQYF.

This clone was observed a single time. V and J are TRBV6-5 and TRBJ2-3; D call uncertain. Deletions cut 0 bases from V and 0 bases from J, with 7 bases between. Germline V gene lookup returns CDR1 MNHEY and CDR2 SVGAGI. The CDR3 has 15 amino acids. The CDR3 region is CASSYSAVSTDTQYF. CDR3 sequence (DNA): TGTGCCAGCAGTTACTCGGCAGTTAGCACAGATACGCAGTATTTT.

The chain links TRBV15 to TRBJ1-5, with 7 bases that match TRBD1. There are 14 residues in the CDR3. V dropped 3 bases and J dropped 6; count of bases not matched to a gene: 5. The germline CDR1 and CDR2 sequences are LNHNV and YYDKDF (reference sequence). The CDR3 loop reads CATSRTGFGQPQHF. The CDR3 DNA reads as TGTGCCACCAGCAGGACAGGGTTCGGTCAGCCCCAGCATTTT.

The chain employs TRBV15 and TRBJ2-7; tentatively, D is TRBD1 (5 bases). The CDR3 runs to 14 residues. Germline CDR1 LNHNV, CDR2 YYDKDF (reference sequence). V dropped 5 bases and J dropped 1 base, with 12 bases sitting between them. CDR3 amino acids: CATSPQGQSYEQYF. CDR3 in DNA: TGTGCCACCAGCCCCCAGGGTCAGTCCTACGAGCAGTACTTC.

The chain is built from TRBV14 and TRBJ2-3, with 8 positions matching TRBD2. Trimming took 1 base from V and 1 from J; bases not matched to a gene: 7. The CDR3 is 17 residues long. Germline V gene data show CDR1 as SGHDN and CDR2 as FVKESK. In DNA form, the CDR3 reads TGTGCCAGCAGCCAAGGCCTGACTAGCGCAGGCACAGATACGCAGTATTTT. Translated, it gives CASSQGLTSAGTDTQYF.

The CDR3, as DNA: TGTGCCAGCAGCCAACGGGGACAGGGAGGATTATTTCATGGCTACACCTTC. Its protein product is CASSQRGQGGLFHGYTF. The gene calls are TRBV5-4 and TRBJ1-2; 9 nucleotides align to TRBD1. V was clipped by 4 bases and J by 6 bases; unmatched bases: 16. The length of the CDR3 is 17 residues. CDR1 SGHNT and CDR2 YYREEE come from the germline V gene (reference sequence).

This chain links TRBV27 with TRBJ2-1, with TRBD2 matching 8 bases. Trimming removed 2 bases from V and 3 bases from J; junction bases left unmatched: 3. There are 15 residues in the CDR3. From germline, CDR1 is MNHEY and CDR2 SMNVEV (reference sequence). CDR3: CASSLRLAGYNEQFF. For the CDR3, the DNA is TGTGCCAGCAGTTTACGGCTAGCGGGCTACAATGAGCAGTTCTTC.

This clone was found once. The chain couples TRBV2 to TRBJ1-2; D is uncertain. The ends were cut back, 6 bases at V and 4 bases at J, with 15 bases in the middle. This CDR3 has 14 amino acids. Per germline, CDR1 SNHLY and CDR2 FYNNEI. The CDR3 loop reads CASRTTTDSYGYTF. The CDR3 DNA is TGTGCCAGCAGAACAACTACGGATAGCTATGGCTACACCTTC.

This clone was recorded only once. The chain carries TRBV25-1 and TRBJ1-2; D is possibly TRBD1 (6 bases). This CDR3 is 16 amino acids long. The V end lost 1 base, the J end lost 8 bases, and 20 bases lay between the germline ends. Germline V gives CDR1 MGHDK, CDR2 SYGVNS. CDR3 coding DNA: TGTGCCAGCAGTGAATCGATTAAAGGGGGGGCAAAGGGCTACACCTTC. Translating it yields CASSESIKGGAKGYTF.

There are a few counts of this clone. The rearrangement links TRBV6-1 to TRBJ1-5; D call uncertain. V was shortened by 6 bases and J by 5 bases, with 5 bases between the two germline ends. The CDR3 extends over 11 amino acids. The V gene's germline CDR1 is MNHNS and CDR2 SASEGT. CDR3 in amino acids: CASSVDQPQHF. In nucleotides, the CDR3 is TGTGCCAGCAGCGTCGATCAGCCCCAGCATTTT.

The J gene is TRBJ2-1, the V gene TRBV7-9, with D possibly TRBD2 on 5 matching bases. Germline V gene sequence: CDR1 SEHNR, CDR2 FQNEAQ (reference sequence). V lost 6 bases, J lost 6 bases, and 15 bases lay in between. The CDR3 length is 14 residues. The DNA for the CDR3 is TGTGCCAGCAGTCCCTTCGGGATTACCAATGAGCAGTTCTTC. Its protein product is CASSPFGITNEQFF.